Below, one TCR beta chain is given with its context. Study processing details: Reference gene primer amplification gave nucleated cell count estimates. Profiled with immunoSEQ multiplex PCR; TCRdb holds only in-frame clones, not every one. V and J calls and clone size follow that table, whereas D and trimming were derived from the DNA. The data show approximately 12,000 clones, roughly 80% seen once. The data stem from a study of blood T cell repertoires in COVID-19. Looking at the study overall: The samples span acute and convalescent COVID-19 from the United States, Italy and Spain. The analysed material was cDNA or gDNA that came from T cells, B-cell-depleted T cells, or PBMCs.

The CDR3 loop spans 16 amino acids. The sample was peripheral blood. The chain joins TRBV21-1 to TRBJ2-5; TRBD2, the D gene given by the table, was not confirmed from the DNA. TRBV21-1 is marked as a pseudogene. The receptor was derived from a man in his forties with active or convalescent COVID-19. The CDR3 region has the DNA TGTGCCAGCAGCAAAGGACTAGCGGGGGGGCAAGAGACCCAGTACTTC. Protein sequence: CASSKGLAGGQETQYF.